Listed here are 6 T cell receptor beta chains from one sample, sequenced in a study of CD8+ T cells in alopecia areata. The authors extracted RNA and reverse transcribed it into cDNA as the sequencing template. The table came from immunoSEQ multiplex PCR; TCRdb's copy has only in-frame clones and leaves some out. This table has a few hundred thousand clones, under 40% appearing once. The treatment is: oral pan-JAK inhibitor, 5-10 mg twice daily. Specimen: CD4+ T cells sorted from blood, collected around week 31, from a patient treated with tofacitinib. The receptors were gathered from a human donor with alopecia areata.

V usage is TRBV7-9 and J usage is TRBJ1-6; D unresolved. The germline CDR1 and CDR2 sequences are SEHNR and FQNEAQ (reference sequence). This CDR3 has 14 residues. V was cut by 4 bases and J by 7 bases, with 11 bases left in between. The CDR3 here is CASSYDRRNSPLHF. The CDR3 DNA is TGTGCCAGCAGCTACGATCGACGGAATTCACCCCTCCACTTT. Using reference TRBV7-9 and TRBJ1-6 for the parts outside the CDR3, the full variable domain is DTGVSQNPRHKITKRGQNVTFRCDPISEHNRLYWYRQTLGQGPEFLTYFQNEAQLEKSRLLSDRFSAERPKGSFSTLEIQRTEQGDSAMYLCASSYDRRNSPLHFGNGTRLTVT.

The J gene is TRBJ2-7, the V gene TRBV7-9, with 10 bases that match TRBD2. V lost 6 bases and J lost 0; bases outside the gene matches: 8. The CDR3 runs 16 residues. Germline V gene sequence: CDR1 SEHNR, CDR2 FQNEAQ (reference sequence). CDR3 sequence reads: CASRPNPSGSSYEQYF. Here the CDR3 DNA reads TGTGCCAGCAGGCCGAACCCTAGCGGGAGCTCCTACGAGCAGTACTTC.

The J gene is TRBJ2-5, the V gene TRBV19, with 8 bases that match TRBD1. The CDR3 has 14 amino acids. V gave up 5 bases and J gave up 5 bases; unmatched junction bases: 7. In germline, CDR1 is LNHDA, CDR2 SQIVND (reference sequence). CDR3 DNA: TGTGCCAGTAGTCTCGACAGGGGTACGGAGACCCAGTACTTC. Its translation: CASSLDRGTETQYF.

The rearrangement links TRBV5-1 to TRBJ2-4; 9 bases map to TRBD1. Trimming at V came to 3 bases and at J to 1 base, leaving 5 bases not matched to a gene. This CDR3 region has 16 residues. Germline CDR1 is SGHRS and CDR2 is YFSETQ. CDR3 amino acids: CASSWDRATAKNIQYF. Written as DNA, the CDR3 is TGCGCCAGCAGCTGGGACAGGGCGACCGCCAAAAACATTCAGTACTTC.

This clone was seen only a few times. This chain links TRBV7-3 with TRBJ2-7; TRBD2 aligns across 9 bases. The V and J ends lost 4 bases and 5 bases, in that order; junction bases with no gene match: 6. This CDR3 spans 14 amino acids. Germline CDR1 and CDR2: SGHTA and FQGTGA. CDR3 loop: CASSSSGTSHEQYF. In DNA form, the CDR3 reads TGTGCCAGCAGCTCATCCGGGACTAGCCACGAGCAGTACTTC.

Only a few counts were recorded for this clone. The genes are TRBV9 and TRBJ2-1; TRBD2 matches 9 bases. CDR3 size: 15 residues. V shed 0 bases and J 10 bases; nucleotides not matched to a gene: 8. Germline V gene lookup returns CDR1 SGDLS and CDR2 YYNGEE. The CDR3 nucleotides read TGTGCCAGCAGCGTAGAAGATAGCGGGGGAGGCGAGCAGTTCTTC. Its protein is CASSVEDSGGGEQFF.